These 26 T cell receptor beta chains came from one sample sequenced in a study of blood T cell repertoires in COVID-19. Only in-frame clones appear in the TCRdb table, and some are missing; sequencing was by immunoSEQ multiplex PCR. The repertoire has 150,000 to 200,000 clones, approximately 87% of them found once; the top ten carry about 0.95%. Sequencing was carried out using peripheral blood. The receptor set was obtained from a woman younger than 35 who had recovered from COVID-19.

The chain joins TRBV12-3 or TRBV12-4 to TRBJ1-2, with 7 nucleotides matching TRBD1. CDR3 length: 13 amino acids. V shed 5 bases and J 0 bases; nucleotides not matched to a gene: 0. CDR3 residues: CASSDRANYGYTF. CDR3 in DNA: TGTGCCAGCAGTGACAGGGCTAACTATGGCTACACCTTC.

This clone was observed a few times. This rearrangement joins TRBV19 to TRBJ2-1; 7 nucleotides line up with TRBD1. Germline CDR1 reads LNHDA; CDR2 reads SQIVND (reference sequence). Germline trimming cut 5 bases from V and 5 bases from J; bases unmatched to any gene: 12. The CDR3 length is 16 residues. In DNA form, the CDR3 reads TGTGCCAGTAGTGATCATGTAGGGACAGAGAACAATGAGCAGTTCTTC. This codes for CASSDHVGTENNEQFF.

The V and J genes are TRBV19 and TRBJ2-6, with D perhaps TRBD2 (5 bases). Germline lookup yields CDR1 LNHDA and CDR2 SQIVND (reference sequence). CDR3 length: 16 residues. V was cut by 7 bases and J by 3 bases, with 16 bases left in between. CDR3 sequence: CASTTLRVGGANVLTF. The CDR3 bases are TGTGCCAGTACCACATTGCGGGTCGGTGGGGCCAACGTCCTGACTTTC.

This chain connects TRBV10-3 to TRBJ2-1; 9 nucleotides agree with TRBD1. Trimming cost V 10 bases and J 6 bases; bases outside gene matches: 10. The germline V gene has CDR1 ENHRY and CDR2 SYGVKD. The CDR3 is 14 amino acids. CDR3 coding DNA: TGTGCCACCACCTCCGGGACAGGGTCCAATGAGCAGTTCTTC. Translating gives CATTSGTGSNEQFF.

This sequence joins TRBV7-3 and TRBJ1-6, with TRBD1 identical over 9 bases. This CDR3 is 16 amino acids long. Unmatched junction bases numbered 8, after V lost 5 bases and J lost 6 bases. Germline CDR1 reads SGHTA; CDR2 reads FQGTGA. The DNA for the CDR3 is TGTGCCAGCAGCGCCTATCGGACAGGGGTTAATTCACCCCTCCACTTT. It yields the protein CASSAYRTGVNSPLHF. The full variable domain, rest sourced from reference TRBV7-3 and TRBJ1-6, is GAGVSQTPSNKVTEKGKYVELRCDPISGHTALYWYRQSLGQGPEFLIYFQGTGAADDSGLPNDRFFAVRPEGSVSTLKIQRTERGDSAVYLCASSAYRTGVNSPLHFGNGTRLTVT.

The rearrangement links TRBV5-6 to TRBJ2-1; 7 nucleotides align to TRBD1. The J segment lost 5 bases and the V segment lost 4 bases, leaving 12 bases of the junction unmatched. From germline, CDR1 is SGHDT and CDR2 YYEEEE. This CDR3 spans 16 amino acids. The CDR3 reads CASSHTGTAGDNEQFF. The CDR3 DNA follows: TGTGCCAGCAGCCATACCGGGACAGCAGGTGACAATGAGCAGTTCTTC.

The chain is built from TRBV20-1 and TRBJ2-2, with D perhaps TRBD1 (6 bases). The germline CDR1 and CDR2 sequences are DFQATT and SNEGSKA (reference sequence). CDR3 length: 13 residues. Trimming left V 3 bases short and J 4 bases short, with 9 bases between. This CDR3 is CSASLQGTGELFF. CDR3 coding DNA: TGCAGTGCTAGTCTACAGGGCACCGGGGAGCTGTTTTTT.

This clone was seen more than once but under ten times. The rearrangement links TRBV3-1 (or the pseudogene TRBV3-2) to TRBJ2-7, with D maybe TRBD2 (6 bases). Trimming took off 7 bases at V and 1 base at J, with 14 bases between the two ends. Looked up from germline, CDR1 is LGHDT and CDR2 is YNNKEL (reference sequence). This CDR3 has 14 residues. The CDR3 region has the DNA TGTGCCAGCAACCCTAGCGACCGATCCTACGAGCAGTACTTC. Translated: CASNPSDRSYEQYF.

V and J are TRBV4-3 and TRBJ1-3; 8 nucleotides line up with TRBD1. V trimming: 1 base; J trimming: 3 bases; junction bases outside the gene matches: 14. The CDR3 has 19 amino acids. Germline values: CDR1 LGHNA, CDR2 YSLEER. CDR3 protein: CASSQGLQGARAIGNTIYF. CDR3 coding DNA: TGCGCCAGCAGCCAAGGGCTTCAGGGGGCCAGGGCCATTGGAAACACCATATATTTT.

This sequence joins TRBV28 and TRBJ2-7; 9 bases are a match to TRBD1. Trimming at V came to 4 bases and at J to 6 bases, leaving 4 bases not matched to a gene. CDR3 size: 13 residues. CDR1 and CDR2 (germline): MDHEN, SYDVKM. The CDR3 region has the DNA TGTGCCAGCAGTTCCGGACAGGGGTTCGAGCAGTACGTC. Amino acids: CASSSGQGFEQYV.

The chain carries TRBV7-6 and TRBJ1-4; the D gene is possibly TRBD1 (6 bases). CDR1 and CDR2 (germline): SGHVS, FNYEAQ. V was pared by 1 base and J by 3 bases, with 12 bases between. This CDR3 is 16 amino acids long. The CDR3 loop is CASSLEGGASNEKLFF. CDR3 coding DNA: TGTGCCAGCAGCTTAGAGGGGGGGGCGTCTAATGAAAAACTGTTTTTT.

V is TRBV4-3 and J is TRBJ2-3, with 9 bases aligning to TRBD2. Germline CDR1 is LGHNA and CDR2 is YSLEER. The CDR3 sequence is 17 residues long. J gave up 4 bases and V 0 bases, and 8 bases lay outside the gene matches. The CDR3 is CASSQDGIAGGADTQYF. CDR3 nucleotide sequence: TGCGCCAGCAGCCAAGATGGAATCGCGGGGGGGGCAGATACGCAGTATTTT.

The J gene is TRBJ1-2, the V gene TRBV9, with a possible D match to TRBD1 (5 bases). Germline V CDR1 and CDR2: SGDLS, YYNGEE. Trimming shortened V by 4 bases and J by 4 bases, and 17 bases separated the two germline ends. This CDR3 region has 15 residues. The CDR3 DNA is TGTGCCAGCAGCCCGCGCCGGGGGGGGGTCTATGGCTACACCTTC. It is translated as CASSPRRGGVYGYTF.

The chain is built from TRBV5-1 and TRBJ2-3; the match to TRBD1 covers 7 bases. Germline V gene data show CDR1 as SGHRS and CDR2 as YFSETQ. Losses at the gene ends were 2 bases for V and 1 base for J; bases not matched to a gene: 13. CDR3 length equals 18 residues. CDR3 nucleotides: TGCGCCAGCAGCTTCACTCCGGGACAGCTGAGTGGCACAGATACGCAGTATTTT. The encoded protein is CASSFTPGQLSGTDTQYF.

This chain links TRBV19 with TRBJ1-4; D might be TRBD1 (5 bases). From germline, CDR1 is LNHDA and CDR2 SQIVND (reference sequence). With 8 bases removed from V and 8 bases from J, the gap between germline ends came to 21 bases. The CDR3 covers 15 residues. CDR3 region: CASQRRQSSREKLFF. In DNA form, the CDR3 reads TGTGCCAGTCAAAGACGACAGTCGTCAAGGGAAAAACTGTTTTTT. The variable domain in full, completed from reference TRBV19 and TRBJ1-4, reads DGGITQSPKYLFRKEGQNVTLSCEQNLNHDAMYWYRQDPGQGLRLIYYSQIVNDFQKGDIAEGYSVSREKKESFPLTVTSAQKNPTAFYLCASQRRQSSREKLFFGSGTQLSVL.

The J gene is TRBJ1-1, the V gene TRBV2, with a tentative D call TRBD1 (6 bases). CDR1 SNHLY and CDR2 FYNNEI come from the germline V gene. The CDR3 length is 14 residues. The germline V and J ends were trimmed by 7 bases and 1 base, with 13 bases remaining between them. CDR3 DNA: TGTGCCAGCACGTTGACAGGAAAGAACACTGAAGCTTTCTTT. This gives the protein CASTLTGKNTEAFF.

This rearrangement joins TRBV28 to TRBJ2-3, with a possible D match to TRBD1 (6 bases). The V end lost 6 bases, the J end lost 1 base, and 8 bases lay between the germline ends. CDR3 length: 13 amino acids. CDR1 MDHEN and CDR2 SYDVKM come from the germline V gene. For the CDR3, the DNA is TGTGCCAGCAGGCGGACAGGCACAGATACGCAGTATTTT. It is translated as CASRRTGTDTQYF. Full variable domain (remainder filled in from reference TRBV28 and TRBJ2-3): DVKVTQSSRYLVKRTGEKVFLECVQDMDHENMFWYRQDPGLGLRLIYFSYDVKMKEKGDIPEGYSVSREKKERFSLILESASTNQTSMYLCASRRTGTDTQYFGPGTRLTVL.

The chain employs TRBV30 and TRBJ1-4, with D hard to call. Germline V gene data show CDR1 as GTSNPN and CDR2 as SVGIG (reference sequence). The CDR3 length is 13 residues. Between the trimmed V and J ends, which lost 3 bases and 8 bases, there was a span of 13 bases. The CDR3 DNA sequence: TGTGCCTGGAGAATTCAGCCGGGGGAAAAACTGTTTTTT. It specifies CAWRIQPGEKLFF.

The chain combines TRBV6-5 with TRBJ2-1, with 7 positions matching TRBD2. Looked up from germline, CDR1 is MNHEY and CDR2 is SVGAGI. Losses at the gene ends were 2 bases for V and 7 bases for J; bases not matched to a gene: 5. This CDR3 contains 14 residues. The CDR3 sequence is CASSYGASGNEQFF. CDR3 DNA sequence: TGTGCCAGCAGTTACGGCGCTAGCGGAAATGAGCAGTTCTTC.

The chain joins TRBV3-1 (or the pseudogene TRBV3-2) to TRBJ2-1, with 12 bases identical to TRBD2. The CDR3 consists of 22 residues. J gave up 0 bases and V 0 bases, and 15 bases lay outside the gene matches. From germline, CDR1 is LGHDT and CDR2 YNNKEL (reference sequence). Here the CDR3 reads CASSQDGELAGGHIISYNEQFF. The DNA of the CDR3 is TGTGCCAGCAGCCAAGACGGGGAACTAGCGGGAGGTCACATAATCTCCTACAATGAGCAGTTCTTC.

This rearrangement joins TRBV24-1 to TRBJ2-1, with 7 bases aligning to TRBD2. This CDR3 has 16 amino acids. After removal of 7 bases from V and 1 base from J, the junction contained 9 bases not matched to a gene. Germline CDR1 is KGHDR and CDR2 is SFDVKD. The CDR3 nucleotides read TGTGCCACCAGCCCCCCCGGGACTAAATCCTACAATGAGCAGTTCTTC. Its translation: CATSPPGTKSYNEQFF.

This clone has just one count. This chain connects TRBV7-9 to TRBJ2-1; the match to TRBD2 covers 12 bases. Germline lookup yields CDR1 SEHNR and CDR2 FQNEAQ (reference sequence). The V gene end was trimmed by 5 bases and the J gene end by 4 bases; junction bases not matched to a gene: 9. The CDR3 is made up of 17 amino acids. CDR3 residues: CASSIPLAGGFYNEQFF. CDR3 nucleotide sequence: TGTGCCAGCAGCATTCCTCTAGCGGGGGGGTTTTACAATGAGCAGTTCTTC.

The sample holds a few counts of this clone. V gene TRBV4-1 combines with J gene TRBJ1-5; the D gene is possibly TRBD1 (5 bases). V dropped 0 bases and J dropped 0 bases, with 9 bases sitting between them. Germline CDR1 is MGHRA and CDR2 is YSYEKL. This CDR3 contains 16 residues. The CDR3 DNA reads TGCGCCAGCAGCCAAGAATTTCAGGGTAGCAATCAGCCCCAGCATTTT. This sequence encodes CASSQEFQGSNQPQHF.

The chain links TRBV6-2 or TRBV6-3 to TRBJ2-7; TRBD1 agrees at 7 bases. Germline V gene sequence: CDR1 MNHEY, CDR2 SVGEGT. This CDR3 comprises 14 residues. The J segment lost 2 bases and the V segment lost 2 bases, leaving 3 bases of the junction unmatched. The CDR3 here is CASSYRGRTYEQYF. CDR3 sequence (DNA): TGTGCCAGCAGTTACAGGGGGCGCACCTACGAGCAGTACTTC.

V is TRBV6-2 or TRBV6-3 and J is TRBJ1-2; 9 positions match TRBD1. The junction had 5 bases not matched to a gene; V was cut back by 2 bases and J by 4 bases. The germline CDR1 and CDR2 sequences are MNHEY and SVGEGT. The CDR3 runs to 15 residues. As DNA, the CDR3 is TGTGCCAGCAGTTACGGGGACAGGGAAACCTATGGCTACACCTTC. This gives the protein CASSYGDRETYGYTF.

The chain links TRBV19 to TRBJ1-1; D is perhaps TRBD1 (6 bases). This CDR3 comprises 13 residues. Trimming shortened V by 5 bases and J by 2 bases, and 9 bases separated the two germline ends. Germline V gene lookup returns CDR1 LNHDA and CDR2 SQIVND (reference sequence). The CDR3 sequence: CASSPQGNTEAFF. The CDR3 nucleotides are TGTGCCAGTAGTCCACAGGGAAACACTGAAGCTTTCTTT.